This T cell receptor beta chain originates from a study of blood T cell repertoires in COVID-19. The study assigned cohorts using participant-reported clinical history. The study counted Cohort 3 donors as recovered given two negative PCRs, clearance, or symptom resolution. Data came from immunoSEQ multiplex PCR; TCRdb stores just in-frame clones and leaves some out. There are 500,000 or so clones in the sample; approximately 86% occur only once, and roughly 0.7% lies in the top ten. The CDR3 is made up of 14 amino acids. V shed 6 bases and J shed 3 bases, with 14 bases lying between them. From germline, CDR1 is MNHEY and CDR2 SMNVEV (reference sequence).

J is TRBJ2-5 and V is TRBV27; maybe TRBD1 (6 bases). This TCR derives from a woman under 30 who had recovered from COVID-19. Material: PBMCs or T cells enriched from blood (not recorded which). CDR3 loop: CASRPLGAEETQYF. The CDR3 DNA sequence: TGTGCCAGCAGGCCGTTGGGGGCCGAAGAGACCCAGTACTTC.